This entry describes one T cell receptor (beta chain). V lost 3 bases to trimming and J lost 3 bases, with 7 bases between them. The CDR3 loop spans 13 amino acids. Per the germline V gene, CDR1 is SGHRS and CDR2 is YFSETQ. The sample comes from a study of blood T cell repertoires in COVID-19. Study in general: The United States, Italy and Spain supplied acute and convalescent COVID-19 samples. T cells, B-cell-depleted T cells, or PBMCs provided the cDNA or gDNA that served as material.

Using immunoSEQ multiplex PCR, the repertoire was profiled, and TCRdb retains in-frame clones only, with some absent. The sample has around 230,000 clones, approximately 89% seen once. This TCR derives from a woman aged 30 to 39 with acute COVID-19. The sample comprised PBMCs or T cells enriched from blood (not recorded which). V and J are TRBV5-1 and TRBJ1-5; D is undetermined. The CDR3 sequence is CASSYNYNQPQHF. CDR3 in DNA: TGCGCCAGCAGCTATAACTACAATCAGCCCCAGCATTTT.